This TCR beta chain was profiled in a study of PD-1 blockade in classical Hodgkin lymphoma. The patients all showed relapse after autologous stem cell transplantation, while their brentuximab vedotin exposure varied. The V end lost 1 base, the J end lost 1 base, and 7 bases lay between the germline ends. Germline V CDR1 and CDR2: SGHTA, FQGNSA. This CDR3 region has 14 residues. The table came from immunoSEQ multiplex PCR; TCRdb's copy has only in-frame clones and leaves some out. Among almost 85,000 clones listed, around 86% were seen once. V is TRBV7-2 and J is TRBJ1-1; no definite D call. The sequence was obtained from a human donor with classical Hodgkin lymphoma. The sample here was peripheral blood mononuclear cells (PBMCs), taken at baseline. The CDR3 DNA reads TGTGCCAGCAGCTTAGTGGTCTCGAACACTGAAGCTTTCTTT. As protein: CASSLVVSNTEAFF.